The 12 T cell receptor beta chains in this list originate from one sample, sequenced in a study of T cells in women clearing cervical HPV infection. Clones were read by immunoSEQ multiplex PCR, and TCRdb kept only the in-frame ones, dropping some. The sample totals over 30,000 clones. Sequencing used blood buffy coat. These receptors came from a woman between 18 and 70 years old with a cervical HPV16 infection that either progressed to CIN3+ or cleared (not recorded which).

In regard to this clone: The read ends 3 residues shy of where the CDR3 ends; the end is completed using the germline J gene. The chain has TRBV5-1 and TRBJ2-1; no firm D call. Trimming took 5 bases from V and 0 from J, leaving 3 bases between them. The CDR3 runs 12 residues. Germline CDR1 and CDR2: SGHRS and YFSETQ. The sequenced CDR3 bases are TGCGCCAGCAGTCTCTCCTACAATGAG. Translation gives CASSLSYNE. The whole CDR3 is CASSLSYNEQFF.

Turning to this clone: The read ends 3 residues before the CDR3 terminus; that terminus is restored from the germline J gene. The chain joins TRBV28 to TRBJ1-2, with D unclear. The V gene's germline CDR1 is MDHEN and CDR2 SYDVKM. This CDR3 region has 13 residues. V was trimmed by 6 bases and J by 4 bases, leaving 12 bases between them. CDR3 DNA (partial): TGTGCCAGCAGCTCCTCGGACTCCTATGGC. Translating it yields CASSSSDSYG. The whole CDR3 sequence is CASSSSDSYGYTF.

Turning to this clone: The sequenced fragment ends 3 residues before the CDR3 boundary, so the rest is inferred from the germline J gene. The chain is built from TRBV7-3 and TRBJ1-5; 7 bases line up with TRBD1. Trimming removed 2 bases from V and 0 bases from J; junction bases left unmatched: 10. The CDR3 contains 18 residues. From germline, CDR1 is SGHTA and CDR2 FQGTGA. CDR3 bases read: TGTGCCAGCAGCTTATACTGGGGACAGTTTCTTAGCAATCAGCCC. Translation gives CASSLYWGQFLSNQP. The whole CDR3 region reads CASSLYWGQFLSNQPQHF.

With regard to this clone: The read is 3 residues too short to cover the CDR3 end, so that end is filled in from the germline J gene. The rearrangement links TRBV20-1 to TRBJ1-5, with D unclear. V shed 0 bases and J shed 2 bases, with 11 bases lying between them. The length of the CDR3 is 15 residues. The germline V gene has CDR1 DFQATT and CDR2 SNEGSKA (reference sequence). CDR3 amino acids: CSARDSGVRNQPQHF. CDR3 DNA (partial): TGCAGTGCTAGAGATAGCGGGGTCCGCAATCAGCCC.

For this clone: The DNA ends 3 residues before the CDR3 does, and the rest of the CDR3 is filled in from the germline J gene. The rearrangement links TRBV10-3 to TRBJ1-4, with D possibly TRBD1 on 5 matching bases. CDR1 and CDR2 (germline): ENHRY, SYGVKD. With 8 bases removed from V and 3 bases from J, the gap between germline ends came to 13 bases. The CDR3 spans 14 residues. The covered CDR3 bases are TGTGCCATCGCCCCGGGGGGGGCTAATGAAAAA. Amino acids: CAIAPGGANEK. The complete CDR3 protein is CAIAPGGANEKLFF.

As regards this clone: Read data end 3 residues before the CDR3 end; the end is taken from the germline J gene. J is TRBJ1-4 and V is TRBV3-1 (or the pseudogene TRBV3-2); no firm D call. This CDR3 comprises 11 residues. V dropped 3 bases and J dropped 10 bases, with 6 bases sitting between them. Germline CDR1 is LGHDT and CDR2 is YNNKEL (reference sequence). The covered CDR3 bases are TGTGCCAGCAGCCAGTTCGGAAAA. It codes for CASSQFGK. The full CDR3 reads CASSQFGKLFF.

Comments on this clone: The DNA ends 3 residues before the CDR3 does, and the rest of the CDR3 is filled in from the germline J gene. This chain uses TRBV6-2 or TRBV6-3 with TRBJ1-5, with TRBD1 matching over 7 bases. Trimming took 5 bases from V and 0 from J; bases not matched to a gene: 7. The CDR3 loop spans 16 amino acids. Germline CDR1 MNHEY, CDR2 SVGEGT. CDR3 in amino acids: CASSRDRGYSNQPQHF. The DNA read from the CDR3 is TGTGCCAGCAGTAGGGACAGAGGGTATAGCAATCAGCCC.

Points on this clone: The read ends 3 residues early relative to the CDR3; the germline J gene fills the gap. This sequence joins TRBV30 and TRBJ2-7; 11 nucleotides align to TRBD2. Germline loops: CDR1 GTSNPN, CDR2 SVGIG (reference sequence). The CDR3 extends over 14 amino acids. V was pared by 4 bases and J by 3 bases, with 5 bases of the junction left unmatched. The CDR3 sequence is CAWTASGGYYEQYF. Incomplete CDR3 DNA: TGTGCCTGGACCGCTAGCGGGGGGTACTACGAG.

Comments on this clone: The read halts 3 residues ahead of the CDR3 end, with the missing end drawn from the germline J gene. The chain carries TRBV12-3 or TRBV12-4 and TRBJ2-5, with D perhaps TRBD1 (6 bases). V lost 6 bases and J lost 0, with 11 bases in between. The CDR3 loop spans 14 amino acids. The CDR3 here is CASRIRDNQETQYF. The sequenced CDR3 bases are TGTGCCAGCAGGATCCGGGACAACCAAGAGACC.

Turning to this clone: The read ends 3 residues before the CDR3 terminus; that terminus is restored from the germline J gene. The gene calls are TRBV20-1 and TRBJ2-5; 8 nucleotides align to TRBD2. The germline gives CDR1 DFQATT, CDR2 SNEGSKA (reference sequence). V gave up 0 bases and J gave up 1 base; unmatched junction bases: 7. This CDR3 spans 16 amino acids. The part of the CDR3 DNA that was read is TGCAGTGCTAGAGAGGTGGGACTAGTTATCCAAGAGACC. Its translation is CSAREVGLVIQET. In full, the CDR3 reads CSAREVGLVIQETQYF.

Notes on this clone: Read sequence stops 3 residues before the CDR3 end, and the germline J gene provides the missing end. J is TRBJ2-3 and V is TRBV20-1; maybe TRBD2 (5 bases). Per the germline V gene, CDR1 is DFQATT and CDR2 is SNEGSKA (reference sequence). This CDR3 comprises 12 residues. The chain's CDR3 is CSARGTQHTQYF. The CDR3 DNA, read in part, is TGCAGTGCTAGAGGGACTCAGCACACG.

Notes on this clone: The read ends 3 residues before the CDR3 terminus; that terminus is restored from the germline J gene. J is TRBJ2-7 and V is TRBV5-5; no clear D. The CDR3 length is 12 residues. The germline V gene encodes CDR1 SGHKS and CDR2 YYEKEE (reference sequence). V shed 5 bases and J shed 4 bases, with 10 bases lying between them. Partial CDR3 DNA: TGTGCCAGCAGGAACCAAGGGTACGAG. This sequence encodes CASRNQGYE. The complete CDR3 protein is CASRNQGYEQYF.